A single sample gave rise to the 6 T cell receptor beta chains below, sequenced in a study of control samples from healthy donors and cancer patients. Assay used: immunoSEQ multiplex PCR; TCRdb lists only in-frame clones, some missing. The table includes 130,000 or so clones, approximately 87% detected once. Sequencing was done on a sample of blood. All receptors derive from a man aged 25 to 40 in good health.

The chain carries TRBV12-5 and TRBJ1-1, with D possibly being TRBD1 (6 bases). Trimming removed 1 base at V and 0 bases at J, with 12 bases between. The CDR3 is made up of 16 amino acids. Germline V lookup: CDR1 LGHNT, CDR2 FRNRAP. CDR3 sequence: CASGLDWDTVNTEAFF. The CDR3 DNA follows: TGTGCTAGTGGTTTGGACTGGGACACCGTGAACACTGAAGCTTTCTTT.

The V call is TRBV10-1, the J call TRBJ1-2; no reliable D call. The CDR3 covers 15 residues. Germline V CDR1 and CDR2: WNHNN, SYGVQD (reference sequence). The V and J ends lost 6 bases and 0 bases respectively, with 14 bases between them. The CDR3 sequence: CASSADLETNYGYTF. Written as DNA, the CDR3 is TGCGCCAGCAGCGCGGACCTTGAAACTAACTATGGCTACACCTTC.

V is TRBV5-1 and J is TRBJ1-2; 8 positions match TRBD1. The CDR3 sequence is 13 residues long. Germline lookup yields CDR1 SGHRS and CDR2 YFSETQ. V shed 2 bases, J shed 8 bases, and the junction held 5 bases outside the gene matches. The CDR3 nucleotides are TGCGCCAGCAGCTTACGGACAGGGCGAGGCTACACCTTC. This encodes CASSLRTGRGYTF.

The rearrangement uses TRBV5-1 and TRBJ1-1; 8 positions agree with TRBD1. Trimming cost V 0 bases and J 0 bases; bases outside gene matches: 4. This CDR3 has 16 residues. The germline V gene encodes CDR1 SGHRS and CDR2 YFSETQ. For the CDR3, the DNA is TGCGCCAGCAGCTTGGTCCGGACAGGGCTGAACACTGAAGCTTTCTTT. Its translation: CASSLVRTGLNTEAFF.

The chain is built from TRBV5-1 and TRBJ1-2; no clear D. Trimming stripped 5 bases from V and 1 base from J, with 15 bases between. Germline lookup yields CDR1 SGHRS and CDR2 YFSETQ. The CDR3 contains 15 residues. CDR3 protein: CASSQVSGYNYGYTF. The CDR3 region has the DNA TGCGCCAGCAGTCAAGTTTCAGGTTATAACTATGGCTACACCTTC.

The chain joins TRBV9 to TRBJ2-5; maybe TRBD2 (5 bases). CDR1 is SGDLS and CDR2 is YYNGEE in the germline V gene. V lost 0 bases and J 5 bases, leaving 11 bases between the germline ends. The CDR3 sequence is 14 residues long. CDR3: CASSVGSAGETQYF. The DNA of the CDR3 is TGTGCCAGCAGCGTAGGTAGCGCGGGCGAGACCCAGTACTTC.